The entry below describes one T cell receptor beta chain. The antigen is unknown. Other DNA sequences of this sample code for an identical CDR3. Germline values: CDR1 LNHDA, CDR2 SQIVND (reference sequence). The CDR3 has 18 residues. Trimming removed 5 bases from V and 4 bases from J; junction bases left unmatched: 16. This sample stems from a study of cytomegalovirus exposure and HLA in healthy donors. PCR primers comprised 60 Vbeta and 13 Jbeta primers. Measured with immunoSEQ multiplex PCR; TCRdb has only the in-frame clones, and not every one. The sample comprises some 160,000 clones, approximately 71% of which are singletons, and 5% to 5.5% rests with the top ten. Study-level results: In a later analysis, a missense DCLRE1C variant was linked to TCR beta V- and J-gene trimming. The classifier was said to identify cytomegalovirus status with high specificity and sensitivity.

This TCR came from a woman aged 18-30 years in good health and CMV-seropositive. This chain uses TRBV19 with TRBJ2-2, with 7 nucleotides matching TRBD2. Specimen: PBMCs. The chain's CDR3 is CASSYGFGLTGGTGELFF. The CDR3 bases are TGTGCCAGTAGTTATGGGTTTGGGTTGACGGGGGGCACCGGGGAGCTGTTTTTT.